Sequencing of this T cell receptor beta chain was carried out in a study of T cell repertoires in cytomegalovirus infection. Study context: Matching HLA type, along with CMV infection, was indicated by public TCR beta signatures. Overall study findings and caveats: In two of eight donors, the top clonotype was HLA-C-restricted CMV-specific.

CDR1 and CDR2 from the germline V gene are LGHNT and FRNRAP. The CDR3 length is 20 residues. Trimming removed 0 bases at V and 5 bases at J, with 28 bases between. TCRdb fed the reads into MiXCR, producing one record per CDR3 protein. This table has about 150,000 distinct CDR3 sequences, 23% appearing once. This clonotype has more than one count but fewer than ten. Its antigen is unknown. The V and J genes are TRBV12-5 and TRBJ1-1; a weak D match, TRBD1 (5 bases). This receptor was taken from a human donor in good health (CMV status not recorded). Some clones in this sample may be carry-over from other donors' samples. Material for sequencing was PBMCs. CDR3 coding DNA: TGTGCTAGTGGTTTGGTCCCTTTGTCCTCGGACTCCCAGGGTCGGACTGAAGCTTTCTTT. Translation: CASGLVPLSSDSQGRTEAFF.